These T cell receptor beta chains were read from a single sample in a study of blood T cell repertoires in COVID-19. Clones were sequenced by immunoSEQ multiplex PCR, and TCRdb holds only the in-frame ones, with some missing. The sample holds approximately 390,000 clones; approximately 87% are singletons and the top ten take 10%. Specimen: PBMCs or T cells enriched from blood (not recorded which). These receptors were obtained from a woman aged 45-60 years who had recovered from COVID-19. The conserved cysteine and the conserved F or W are not part of the CDR3 here. Each record gives: CDR3 protein, D gene, V gene, J gene. A D gene is named only where the DNA matches it firmly.

CDR3: ASSLPSGYEQY; D: -; V: TRBV5-6; J: TRBJ2-7
CDR3: AGRGTAEGEQY; D: -; V: TRBV6-5; J: TRBJ2-7
CDR3: ASSQLAGGPGDTQY; D: TRBD2; V: TRBV7-6; J: TRBJ2-3
CDR3: ASSQGSRPQH; D: -; V: TRBV3-1/TRBV3-2; J: TRBJ1-5
CDR3: ASSPSQGAVTEAF; D: TRBD1; V: TRBV3-1/TRBV3-2; J: TRBJ1-1
CDR3: ASSLGSGRGVYT; D: -; V: TRBV28; J: TRBJ1-2
CDR3: ASSFLDRVGDEQF; D: TRBD1; V: TRBV7-2; J: TRBJ2-1
CDR3: ASSFAGMNTEAF; D: -; V: TRBV7-9; J: TRBJ1-1
CDR3: ASSLLWGGSVEQY; D: TRBD2; V: TRBV4-1; J: TRBJ2-7
CDR3: ASSYYADQPQH; D: -; V: TRBV6-2/TRBV6-3; J: TRBJ1-5
CDR3: ASSLVFRGPTKADTQY; D: -; V: TRBV5-6; J: TRBJ2-3
CDR3: ASEDTAGWQY; D: -; V: TRBV2; J: TRBJ2-7
CDR3: ASSEKQGVGEKLF; D: TRBD1; V: TRBV25-1; J: TRBJ1-4
CDR3: ASTPVSGGTDTQY; D: TRBD2; V: TRBV19; J: TRBJ2-3
CDR3: ASGFSYNEQF; D: -; V: TRBV7-8; J: TRBJ2-1
CDR3: ASSLGAGDSYEQY; D: TRBD2; V: TRBV5-4; J: TRBJ2-7
CDR3: ASSRGLSQPQH; D: TRBD1; V: TRBV28; J: TRBJ1-5
CDR3: ASSLGQGASEQY; D: TRBD1; V: TRBV7-9; J: TRBJ2-7
CDR3: ASSKGRAGRQPQH; D: -; V: TRBV21-1; J: TRBJ1-5
CDR3: ASSLARTGTEENYGYT; D: TRBD1; V: TRBV7-2; J: TRBJ1-2
CDR3: ASSLWRYNEQF; D: -; V: TRBV28; J: TRBJ2-1
CDR3: ASSHAGEQY; D: -; V: TRBV14; J: TRBJ2-7
CDR3: ASSPEFTGGTGNTIY; D: TRBD1; V: TRBV7-8; J: TRBJ1-3
CDR3: ASSLGQNTEAF; D: -; V: TRBV7-3; J: TRBJ1-1
CDR3: ASSVGTGGKGPRRAEAF; D: TRBD1; V: TRBV28; J: TRBJ1-1
CDR3: ASSLTTGVQPQH; D: TRBD1; V: TRBV28; J: TRBJ1-5
CDR3: ASLEAVETQY; D: -; V: TRBV2; J: TRBJ2-5